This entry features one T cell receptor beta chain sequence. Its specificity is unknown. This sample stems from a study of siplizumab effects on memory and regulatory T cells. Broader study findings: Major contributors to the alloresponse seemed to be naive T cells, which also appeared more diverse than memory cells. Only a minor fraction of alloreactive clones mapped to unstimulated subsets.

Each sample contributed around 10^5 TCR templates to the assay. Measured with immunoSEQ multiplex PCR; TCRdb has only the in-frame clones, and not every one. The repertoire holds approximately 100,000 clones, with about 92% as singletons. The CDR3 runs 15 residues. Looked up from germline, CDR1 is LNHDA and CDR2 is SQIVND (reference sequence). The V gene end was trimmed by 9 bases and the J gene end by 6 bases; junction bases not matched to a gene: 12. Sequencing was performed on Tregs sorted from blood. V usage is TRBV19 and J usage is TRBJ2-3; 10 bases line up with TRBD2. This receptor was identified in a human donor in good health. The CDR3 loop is CASRERGLAMDTQYF. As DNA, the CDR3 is TGTGCCAGCCGAGAACGGGGACTAGCGATGGATACGCAGTATTTT.